Listed below are T cell receptor beta chains from one sample, sequenced in a study of CD4 T cells in relation to SARS-CoV-2 and coronaviruses. Their cognate antigens are unknown. Generated by immunoSEQ multiplex PCR, the TCRdb table keeps only in-frame clones and is missing some. The profile shows about 18,000 clones, approximately 80% of them singletons. The sequenced sample consisted of CD4+ T cells from PBMCs, cultured in vitro. The receptors derive from a human donor in good health. Each CDR3 is given with its conserved first and last residue. Each record gives: CDR3 protein, D gene, J gene, V gene. A D gene is named only where the DNA matches it firmly.

CDR3: CSVSTQGDEQYF; D: NA; J: TRBJ2-7; V: TRBV29-1
CDR3: CASSLSTGENQPQHF; D: TRBD1; J: TRBJ1-5; V: TRBV7-9
CDR3: CASSVLTGAYGYTF; D: NA; J: TRBJ1-2; V: TRBV7-9
CDR3: CASSHRDNEQFF; D: NA; J: TRBJ2-1; V: TRBV12-3/TRBV12-4
CDR3: CASSSDTDNNEQFF; D: NA; J: TRBJ2-1; V: TRBV6-4
CDR3: CASTSLANTGELFF; D: NA; J: TRBJ2-2; V: TRBV3-1/TRBV3-2
CDR3: CSAGQEKLFF; D: NA; J: TRBJ1-4; V: TRBV20-1
CDR3: CASSFQQGTYEQYF; D: NA; J: TRBJ2-7; V: TRBV5-4
CDR3: CASSYSQRNEKLFF; D: NA; J: TRBJ1-4; V: TRBV6-5
CDR3: CASSPSFSGGYEQYF; D: TRBD2; J: TRBJ2-7; V: TRBV11-2
CDR3: CASSKKGVWIEAFF; D: NA; J: TRBJ1-1; V: TRBV21-1
CDR3: CASSAGGSRTDTQYF; D: TRBD2; J: TRBJ2-3; V: TRBV9
CDR3: CASSLEGGTYEQYF; D: NA; J: TRBJ2-7; V: TRBV27
CDR3: CASSLTTTGGNTYGYTF; D: TRBD1; J: TRBJ1-2; V: TRBV5-1
CDR3: CASSPGSDSNQPQHF; D: NA; J: TRBJ1-5; V: TRBV18
CDR3: CASSFSPTSGTAYEQYF; D: TRBD2; J: TRBJ2-7; V: TRBV28